The 12 T cell receptor beta chains below all came from one sample that was sequenced in a study of CD8+CD57+ T cells in acquired aplastic anemia. Genomic DNA, serving as template, underwent TCR beta VDJ and CDR3 profiling. TCRdb itself ran the reads through MiXCR, one entry per CDR3 protein. The sample has 310,000 or so distinct CDR3 sequences, approximately 57% seen once; the top ten hold approximately 1.2%. It was patients with CD8+CD57+ cell expansion by flow cytometry who were chosen for sequencing. Source material: sorted CD4+, CD8+, or CD8+CD57+ T cells (not recorded which) from PBMCs. Receptors were obtained from a human donor with aplastic anemia.

The chain has TRBV10-3 and TRBJ2-5; 11 bases are shared with TRBD2. The J segment lost 3 bases and the V segment lost 8 bases, leaving 2 bases of the junction unmatched. The length of the CDR3 is 13 residues. Germline V lookup: CDR1 ENHRY, CDR2 SYGVKD. DNA for the CDR3: TGTGCCATCGGGACTAGCGGAAAAGAGACCCAGTACTTC. Protein product: CAIGTSGKETQYF.

This clonotype was detected a few times. The chain carries TRBV2 and TRBJ1-6, with TRBD1 as a possible D gene (5 bases). CDR3 length: 15 residues. Deletions cut 1 base from V and 7 bases from J, with 11 bases between. The V gene's germline CDR1 is SNHLY and CDR2 FYNNEI. The CDR3 spells CASSEGAQGNSPLHF. CDR3 nucleotide sequence: TGTGCCAGCAGTGAAGGGGCGCAGGGAAATTCACCCCTCCACTTT. Combining the CDR3 with reference TRBV2 and TRBJ1-6 gives the whole variable domain EPEVTQTPSHQVTQMGQEVILRCVPISNHLYFYWYRQILGQKVEFLVSFYNNEISEKSEIFDDQFSVERPDGSNFTLKIRSTKLEDSAMYFCASSEGAQGNSPLHFGNGTRLTVT.

This clonotype was seen repeatedly, ten times or more. The V call is TRBV7-3, the J call TRBJ2-3; D remains ambiguous. Per germline, CDR1 SGHTA and CDR2 FQGTGA. CDR3 size: 15 residues. With 5 bases removed from V and 1 base from J, the gap between germline ends came to 13 bases. The CDR3 bases are TGTGCCAGCAGCCCCACCTCTGTCCGCACAGATACGCAGTATTTT. It encodes CASSPTSVRTDTQYF. The variable domain in full, completed from reference TRBV7-3 and TRBJ2-3, reads GAGVSQTPSNKVTEKGKYVELRCDPISGHTALYWYRQSLGQGPEFLIYFQGTGAADDSGLPNDRFFAVRPEGSVSTLKIQRTERGDSAVYLCASSPTSVRTDTQYFGPGTRLTVL.

The rearrangement joins TRBV6-5 to TRBJ1-6; the D gene is possibly TRBD1 (6 bases). V was trimmed by 6 bases and J by 9 bases, leaving 12 bases between them. Germline CDR1 and CDR2: MNHEY and SVGAGI. The CDR3 has 13 amino acids. CDR3 sequence: CASRVQGSSPLHF. Here the CDR3 DNA reads TGTGCCAGCAGGGTACAGGGATCTTCACCCCTCCACTTT.

A remark on this clonotype: At one end the junction does not follow the germline gene, possibly because of a read error. The chain recombines TRBV2 with TRBJ1-5; D unclear. CDR3 length: 13 amino acids. Germline V lookup: CDR1 SNHLY, CDR2 FYNNEI. The CDR3 is CASRTEGNQAQHF. CDR3 coding DNA: TGTGCCAGCAGAACAGAGGGCAATCAGGCCCAGCATTTT.

The V call is TRBV7-9, the J call TRBJ2-2; 12 bases match TRBD2. The V gene end was trimmed by 5 bases and the J gene end by 6 bases; junction bases not matched to a gene: 13. In germline, CDR1 is SEHNR, CDR2 FQNEAQ (reference sequence). The CDR3 sequence is 18 residues long. CDR3 sequence: CASSPSVLAGGLAGELFF. Here the CDR3 DNA reads TGTGCCAGCAGCCCTTCCGTCCTAGCGGGGGGGCTGGCCGGGGAGCTGTTTTTT. Full variable domain (outside the CDR3, taken from reference TRBV7-9 and TRBJ2-2): DTGVSQNPRHKITKRGQNVTFRCDPISEHNRLYWYRQTLGQGPEFLTYFQNEAQLEKSRLLSDRFSAERPKGSFSTLEIQRTEQGDSAMYLCASSPSVLAGGLAGELFFGEGSRLTVL.

The chain links TRBV29-1 to TRBJ2-1; perhaps TRBD2 as D (5 bases). Germline V lookup: CDR1 SQVTM, CDR2 ANQGSEA. Trimming left V 5 bases short and J 7 bases short, with 12 bases between. The length of the CDR3 is 12 residues. The CDR3 coding sequence is TGCAGCGTTAGAACTAGGCATAATGAGCAGTTCTTC. Translation: CSVRTRHNEQFF.

This chain connects TRBV7-6 to TRBJ2-5; 7 bases align to TRBD2. Germline lookup yields CDR1 SGHVS and CDR2 FNYEAQ. Losses at the gene ends were 3 bases for V and 4 bases for J; bases not matched to a gene: 20. The CDR3 length is 19 residues. The CDR3 nucleotides read TGTGCCAGCAGCTTTGGACTGAACACCGGGAGGAGGCCGGGAGAGACCCAGTACTTC. Amino acids: CASSFGLNTGRRPGETQYF.

The chain carries TRBV10-3 and TRBJ2-1, with TRBD2 identical over 11 bases. CDR1 and CDR2 from the germline V gene are ENHRY and SYGVKD. With 6 bases clipped from V and 9 bases from J, the junction kept 10 bases outside the gene matches. This CDR3 comprises 15 residues. The CDR3 DNA reads TGTGCCATCAGGGCTTTAGCGGGGGGGGAGAGTGAGCAGTTCTTC. Amino acids: CAIRALAGGESEQFF.

The chain links TRBV2 to TRBJ2-5; 12 nucleotides line up with TRBD2. The DNA end is a closer match to TRBJ2-1, so the J assignment may be wrong. The CDR3 loop spans 15 amino acids. CDR1 and CDR2 (germline): SNHLY, FYNNEI. CDR3 bases: TGTGCCAGCAGCTTGCGACTAGCGGGAGCTGGCGAGCAGTTCTTC. Encoded protein: CASSLRLAGAGEQFF.

This chain's CDR3 is CARLPSSGDNEQFF. The CDR3 DNA follows: TGTGCCCGTCTTCCCTCTAGCGGGGACAATGAGCAGTTCTTC. The rearrangement uses TRBV7-9 and TRBJ2-1; 9 bases are shared with TRBD2. The CDR3 sequence is 14 residues long. The J segment lost 5 bases and the V segment lost 11 bases, leaving 10 bases of the junction unmatched. Looked up from germline, CDR1 is SEHNR and CDR2 is FQNEAQ (reference sequence).

There are many counts of this clonotype. The gene calls are TRBV7-3 and TRBJ2-1; D is unresolved. CDR1 and CDR2 from the germline V gene are SGHTA and FQGTGA. The CDR3 length is 13 residues. V dropped 0 bases and J dropped 3 bases, with 3 bases sitting between them. The CDR3 is CASSLTIYNEQFF. Here the CDR3 DNA reads TGTGCCAGCAGCTTAACAATCTACAATGAGCAGTTCTTC.